Included here is one TCR beta chain sequence, with context. Its target is unknown. The PCR was carried out with 60 Vbeta primers and 13 Jbeta primers. Data came from immunoSEQ multiplex PCR; TCRdb stores just in-frame clones and leaves some out. Of about 200,000 clones in the sample, 60% to 85% were seen once. The sample originates from a study of cytomegalovirus exposure and HLA in healthy donors. Study-wide findings and caveats: One cluster of highly shared sequence variants probably arose as a sequencing artifact. Later findings reportedly placed an Asian-associated ancestry cluster below the approximately 670-donor mean for N-insertions. Later on, analysis showed that most CMV-associated TCR beta chains appeared to be HLA-restricted.

Unmatched junction bases numbered 4, after V lost 4 bases and J lost 0 bases. CDR1 is MNHNS and CDR2 is SASEGT in the germline V gene. The CDR3 loop spans 16 amino acids. The clonotype was recovered from a girl under 18 in good health and CMV-seropositive. This chain links TRBV6-1 with TRBJ2-2; 8 nucleotides agree with TRBD1. The sequenced material came from PBMCs. DNA for the CDR3: TGTGCCAGCAGTGGGCGGACAGGGACGAACACCGGGGAGCTGTTTTTT. Its protein is CASSGRTGTNTGELFF.